The 28 T cell receptor beta chains below were found in one sample sequenced in a study of blood T cell repertoires in COVID-19. The table came from immunoSEQ multiplex PCR; TCRdb's copy has only in-frame clones and leaves some out. The sample lists about 190,000 clones; roughly 84% were seen once. Sequenced input: peripheral blood. The receptors stem from a man aged 80 or over with COVID-19, enrolled during active disease.

V gene TRBV7-2 combines with J gene TRBJ1-5; 11 bases are a match to TRBD1. This CDR3 region has 18 residues. V lost 3 bases and J lost 0; bases outside the gene matches: 7. CDR1 is SGHTA and CDR2 is FQGNSA in the germline V gene. CDR3 DNA sequence: TGTGCCAGCAGCTTCAGGACAGGGGGCCTGGGTAGCAATCAGCCCCAGCATTTT. Its protein product is CASSFRTGGLGSNQPQHF.

The gene calls are TRBV6-5 and TRBJ1-1; D is uncertain. V was shortened by 5 bases and J by 4 bases, with 17 bases between the two germline ends. The CDR3 has 15 residues. Germline CDR1 MNHEY, CDR2 SVGAGI. The CDR3 nucleotides are TGTGCCAGCAGTAACGATCGGGAATTGGGCACTGAAGCTTTCTTT. Translation: CASSNDRELGTEAFF.

V and J are TRBV10-3 and TRBJ1-6; 9 bases line up with TRBD1. The V gene's germline CDR1 is ENHRY and CDR2 SYGVKD. V trimming: 6 bases; J trimming: 5 bases; junction bases outside the gene matches: 5. The CDR3 sequence is 15 residues long. CDR3: CAIRETGGNNSPLHF. For the CDR3, the DNA is TGTGCCATCAGGGAGACAGGGGGAAATAATTCACCCCTCCACTTT.

In its sample, this clone was seen once. The chain is built from TRBV2 and TRBJ1-2, with D possibly matching TRBD1 (6 bases). V lost 3 bases and J 7 bases, leaving 15 bases between the germline ends. The germline V gene has CDR1 SNHLY and CDR2 FYNNEI. The CDR3 consists of 14 residues. The CDR3 region has the DNA TGTGCCAGCAGTGATACAGGGATTCAGGGTGGCTACACCTTC. It specifies CASSDTGIQGGYTF.

The CDR3 DNA is TGTGCCAGTAGGAGGCAAGGGGGTAGCAATCAGCCCCAGCATTTT. Amino acids: CASRRQGGSNQPQHF. The chain links TRBV19 to TRBJ1-5; TRBD1 is a possible D gene (6 bases). V shed 6 bases and J shed 0 bases, with 12 bases lying between them. This CDR3 region has 15 residues. The germline V gene encodes CDR1 LNHDA and CDR2 SQIVND (reference sequence).

V usage is TRBV4-3 and J usage is TRBJ1-4, with D perhaps matching TRBD1 (5 bases). V lost 1 base, J lost 6 bases, and 12 bases lay in between. This CDR3 comprises 15 residues. In germline, CDR1 is LGHNA, CDR2 YSLEER. CDR3 sequence: CASSQVQGGDEKLFF. DNA for the CDR3: TGCGCCAGCAGCCAAGTTCAGGGAGGTGATGAAAAACTGTTTTTT.

This rearrangement joins TRBV18 to TRBJ1-1; 7 bases fit TRBD1. Germline V gives CDR1 KGHSH, CDR2 LQKENI. The CDR3 length is 14 residues. Trimming took 2 bases from V and 7 from J; bases not matched to a gene: 7. CDR3 nucleotides: TGTGCCAGCTCACCAGGGACAGATACCTTTGAAGCTTTCTTT. It translates to CASSPGTDTFEAFF. Full variable domain (rest looked up from reference TRBV18 and TRBJ1-1): NAGVMQNPRHLVRRRGQEARLRCSPMKGHSHVYWYRQLPEEGLKFMVYLQKENIIDESGMPKERFSAEFPKEGPSILRIQQVVRGDSAAYFCASSPGTDTFEAFFGQGTRLTVV.

This chain links TRBV5-5 with TRBJ1-2, with TRBD1 identical over 7 bases. V was clipped by 2 bases and J by 7 bases; unmatched bases: 17. The CDR3 consists of 17 residues. Germline lookup yields CDR1 SGHKS and CDR2 YYEKEE (reference sequence). CDR3 nucleotides: TGTGCCAGCAGCTTTTCGCGTCCGGGACAGCTTTCTCTTGGCTACACCTTC. This encodes CASSFSRPGQLSLGYTF.

The rearrangement uses TRBV6-4 and TRBJ2-2; D call uncertain. The CDR3 length is 17 residues. Germline-derived CDR1 and CDR2 are MRHNA and SNTAGT. The ends were cut back, 4 bases at V and 6 bases at J, with 21 bases in the middle. The chain's CDR3 is CASSVEAHLRTPGELFF. The CDR3 DNA follows: TGTGCCAGCAGTGTCGAGGCACACCTTAGAACCCCCGGGGAGCTGTTTTTT.

The V call is TRBV5-1, the J call TRBJ1-2, with a possible D match to TRBD1 (5 bases). V lost 0 bases and J lost 4, with 13 bases in between. The CDR3 consists of 15 residues. Germline V gene lookup returns CDR1 SGHRS and CDR2 YFSETQ. This CDR3 reads CASSLEGRGPYGYTF. The CDR3 DNA sequence: TGCGCCAGCAGCTTGGAGGGGCGGGGCCCCTATGGCTACACCTTC.

J is TRBJ2-1 and V is TRBV2, with 11 bases aligning to TRBD2. The CDR3 is 15 residues long. CDR1 SNHLY and CDR2 FYNNEI come from the germline V gene. Trimming removed 2 bases from V and 3 bases from J; junction bases left unmatched: 0. CDR3 protein: CASSETSGGYNEQFF. DNA for the CDR3: TGTGCCAGCAGTGAAACTAGCGGGGGCTACAATGAGCAGTTCTTC.

This clone was found a few times. The chain links TRBV5-4 to TRBJ2-1, with 8 bases lining up with TRBD2. Unmatched junction bases numbered 9, after V lost 4 bases and J lost 6 bases. The V gene's germline CDR1 is SGHNT and CDR2 YYREEE (reference sequence). The CDR3 extends over 15 amino acids. The CDR3 protein is CASSTWAGGGNEQFF. The CDR3 nucleotides read TGTGCCAGCAGCACGTGGGCGGGGGGCGGCAATGAGCAGTTCTTC.

This chain links TRBV28 with TRBJ1-5, with 8 bases fitting TRBD1. The V and J ends lost 5 bases and 7 bases, in that order; junction bases with no gene match: 13. CDR1 is MDHEN and CDR2 is SYDVKM in the germline V gene. This CDR3 has 16 amino acids. CDR3 nucleotides: TGTGCCAGCAGTGGCTTGACAGGGGCGAGTTACCAGCCCCAGCATTTT. Translating gives CASSGLTGASYQPQHF.

A word on this clone: Other DNA variants within this sample encode the same CDR3. The chain links TRBV19 to TRBJ1-2; the match to TRBD1 covers 9 bases. Germline CDR1 LNHDA, CDR2 SQIVND (reference sequence). This CDR3 has 14 amino acids. V lost 5 bases to trimming and J lost 3 bases; unmatched junction nucleotides: 4. This chain's CDR3 is CASSSDRGYYGYTF. CDR3 in DNA: TGTGCCAGTAGTTCGGACAGGGGCTACTATGGCTACACCTTC.

This chain joins TRBV19 and TRBJ1-2, with D hard to call. Trimming removed 1 base from V and 8 bases from J, with 23 bases in between. The CDR3 contains 17 residues. Germline CDR1 and CDR2: LNHDA and SQIVND (reference sequence). The CDR3 nucleotides read TGTGCCAGTAGTATAGTCGGGTCGCCGCCGGGATTGGGGGGCTACACCTTC. Translation gives CASSIVGSPPGLGGYTF.

The chain uses TRBV9 and TRBJ2-7; 12 bases agree with TRBD2. CDR1 is SGDLS, CDR2 YYNGEE, per germline. Losses at the gene ends were 7 bases for V and 1 base for J; bases not matched to a gene: 9. The CDR3 is 16 residues long. CDR3 loop: CASSKSGTSGSYEQYF. The CDR3 DNA follows: TGTGCCAGCTCCAAATCAGGGACTAGCGGGTCCTACGAGCAGTACTTC.

This clone was seen a few times. The gene calls are TRBV7-9 and TRBJ1-5; 7 bases align to TRBD1. There are 14 residues in the CDR3. CDR1 and CDR2 (germline): SEHNR, FQNEAQ (reference sequence). The junction had 5 bases not matched to a gene; V was cut back by 5 bases and J by 4 bases. The CDR3 bases are TGTGCCAGCAGCCATCAGGGGGGTAATCAGCCCCAGCATTTT. Its translation is CASSHQGGNQPQHF.

The gene calls are TRBV19 and TRBJ1-6; 11 nucleotides align to TRBD1. The ends lost 4 bases at V and 9 bases at J; junction bases unmatched: 5. This CDR3 comprises 15 residues. Per germline, CDR1 LNHDA and CDR2 SQIVND (reference sequence). CDR3 residues: CASSNQGQGGSPLHF. The CDR3 nucleotides read TGTGCCAGTAGTAACCAGGGACAGGGGGGTTCACCCCTCCACTTT.

This clone has just a few counts. The rearrangement links TRBV4-3 to TRBJ1-5, with TRBD1 matching 9 bases. Germline trimming cut 1 base from V and 2 bases from J; bases unmatched to any gene: 3. The germline V gene encodes CDR1 LGHNA and CDR2 YSLEER. The CDR3 consists of 16 residues. The CDR3 here is CASSQVRDRGNQPQHF. CDR3 sequence (DNA): TGCGCCAGCAGCCAAGTTCGGGACAGGGGCAATCAGCCCCAGCATTTT.

This chain joins TRBV15 and TRBJ2-3; 14 nucleotides match TRBD2. The CDR3 contains 15 residues. The V segment lost 3 bases and the J segment 4 bases; nucleotides outside the gene matches: 0. Germline-derived CDR1 and CDR2 are LNHNV and YYDKDF (reference sequence). The CDR3 nucleotides read TGTGCCACCAGCAGGACTAGCGGGGGGGCAGATACGCAGTATTTT. Its protein is CATSRTSGGADTQYF.

J is TRBJ1-4 and V is TRBV7-2, with D possibly matching TRBD1 (5 bases). Germline CDR1 reads SGHTA; CDR2 reads FQGNSA. CDR3 size: 15 residues. Trimming removed 4 bases from V and 4 bases from J, with 13 bases in between. Here the CDR3 DNA reads TGTGCCAGCAGCTCCCTGGGGCAGGTTAATGAAAAACTGTTTTTT. Translating it yields CASSSLGQVNEKLFF.

The chain employs TRBV5-8 and TRBJ1-6; 7 positions agree with TRBD1. J gave up 9 bases and V 4 bases, and 4 bases lay outside the gene matches. The V gene's germline CDR1 is SGHTS and CDR2 YDEGEE. There are 13 residues in the CDR3. Here the CDR3 DNA reads TGTGCCAGCAGCCAGACAGGGTTTTCACCCCTCCACTTT. It yields the protein CASSQTGFSPLHF.

The count of this clone is one. The chain carries TRBV10-3 and TRBJ2-5; TRBD1 matches 8 bases. The trim removed 6 bases at V and 5 bases at J, leaving 8 bases unmatched. CDR1 and CDR2 from the germline V gene are ENHRY and SYGVKD. This CDR3 has 14 residues. The CDR3 coding sequence is TGTGCCATCAGCCCTCAGGGGGCGGGTGAGACCCAGTACTTC. Protein sequence: CAISPQGAGETQYF.

The rearrangement uses TRBV2 and TRBJ1-1; a weak D match, TRBD1 (5 bases). The CDR3 has 15 amino acids. CDR1 and CDR2 (germline): SNHLY, FYNNEI. V lost 2 bases, J lost 0 bases, and 10 bases lay in between. The DNA of the CDR3 is TGTGCCAGCAGTGAACAGGGACTCATGAACACTGAAGCTTTCTTT. Translating gives CASSEQGLMNTEAFF.

The V call is TRBV19, the J call TRBJ2-7; 8 nucleotides agree with TRBD2. The J segment lost 6 bases and the V segment lost 5 bases, leaving 15 bases of the junction unmatched. This CDR3 is built from 16 residues. The germline gives CDR1 LNHDA, CDR2 SQIVND (reference sequence). The CDR3 reads CASSPTNRGLAGEQYF. The CDR3 DNA sequence: TGTGCCAGTAGTCCGACAAATCGAGGACTAGCCGGCGAGCAGTACTTC.

The chain links TRBV12-5 to TRBJ1-2, with D maybe TRBD1 (6 bases). The CDR3 covers 14 residues. The ends were cut back, 0 bases at V and 14 bases at J, with 19 bases in the middle. CDR1 LGHNT and CDR2 FRNRAP come from the germline V gene. The CDR3 spells CASGLVIGVGQITF. CDR3 nucleotides: TGTGCTAGTGGTTTGGTAATTGGAGTGGGACAAATTACCTTC.

The chain recombines TRBV7-8 with TRBJ1-5; maybe TRBD1 (5 bases). Trimming shortened V by 2 bases and J by 0 bases, and 8 bases separated the two germline ends. Germline assignment: CDR1 SGHVS and CDR2 FQNEAQ. The CDR3 contains 15 residues. The CDR3 region has the DNA TGTGCCAGCAGCTTACGGGACTATAGCAATCAGCCCCAGCATTTT. It yields the protein CASSLRDYSNQPQHF.

This rearrangement joins TRBV9 to TRBJ1-1, with 7 bases aligning to TRBD1. Trimming at V came to 0 bases and at J to 3 bases, leaving 5 bases not matched to a gene. CDR1 SGDLS and CDR2 YYNGEE come from the germline V gene. The length of the CDR3 is 15 residues. The CDR3 is CASSVAGRGDTEAFF. The CDR3 DNA reads TGTGCCAGCAGCGTAGCAGGCAGGGGGGACACTGAAGCTTTCTTT. Full variable domain (missing parts from reference TRBV9 and TRBJ1-1): DSGVTQTPKHLITATGQRVTLRCSPRSGDLSVYWYQQSLDQGLQFLIQYYNGEERAKGNILERFSAQQFPDLHSELNLSSLELGDSALYFCASSVAGRGDTEAFFGQGTRLTVV.